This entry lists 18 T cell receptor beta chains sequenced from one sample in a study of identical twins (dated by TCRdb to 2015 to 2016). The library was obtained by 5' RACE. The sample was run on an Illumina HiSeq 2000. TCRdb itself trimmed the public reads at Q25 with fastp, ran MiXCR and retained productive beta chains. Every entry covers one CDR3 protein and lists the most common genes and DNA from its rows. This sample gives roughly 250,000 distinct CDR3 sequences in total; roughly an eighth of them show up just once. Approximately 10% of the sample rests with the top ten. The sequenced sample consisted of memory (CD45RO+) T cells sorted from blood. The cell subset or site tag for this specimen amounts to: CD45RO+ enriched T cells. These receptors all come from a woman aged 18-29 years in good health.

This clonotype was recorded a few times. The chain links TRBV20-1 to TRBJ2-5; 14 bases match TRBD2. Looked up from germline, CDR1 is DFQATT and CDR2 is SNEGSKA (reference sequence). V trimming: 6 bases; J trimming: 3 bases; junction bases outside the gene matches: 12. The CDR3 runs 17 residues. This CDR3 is CSAPRTSGGSSKETQYF. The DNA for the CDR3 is TGCAGTGCACCCAGGACTAGCGGGGGGTCTTCGAAAGAGACCCAGTACTTC.

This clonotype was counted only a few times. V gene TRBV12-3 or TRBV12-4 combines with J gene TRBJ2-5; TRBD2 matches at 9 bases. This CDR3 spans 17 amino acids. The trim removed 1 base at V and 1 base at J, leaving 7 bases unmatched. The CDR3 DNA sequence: TGTGCCAGCAGTTTAGGCGTGACTAGCGGTCCCCAAGAGACCCAGTACTTC. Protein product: CASSLGVTSGPQETQYF.

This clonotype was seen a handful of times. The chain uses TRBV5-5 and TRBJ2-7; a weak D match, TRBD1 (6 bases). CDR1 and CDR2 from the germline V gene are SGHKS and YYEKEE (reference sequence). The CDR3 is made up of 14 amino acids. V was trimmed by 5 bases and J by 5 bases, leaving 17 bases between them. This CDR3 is CASRRQGFLDEQYF. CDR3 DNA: TGTGCCAGCAGGCGTCAGGGGTTTTTGGACGAGCAGTACTTC.

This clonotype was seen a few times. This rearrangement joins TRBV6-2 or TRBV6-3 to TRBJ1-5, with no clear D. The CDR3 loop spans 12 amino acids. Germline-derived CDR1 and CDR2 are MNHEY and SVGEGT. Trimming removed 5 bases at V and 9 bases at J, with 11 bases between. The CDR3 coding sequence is TGTGCCAGCAGTCCCCGAAATTGGCCCCAGCATTTT. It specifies CASSPRNWPQHF.

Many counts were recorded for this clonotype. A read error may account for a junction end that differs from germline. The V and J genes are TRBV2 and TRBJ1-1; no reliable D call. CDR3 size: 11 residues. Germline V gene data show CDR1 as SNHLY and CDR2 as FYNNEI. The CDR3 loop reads CASSEMGYHIF. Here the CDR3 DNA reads TGTGCCAGCAGTGAAATGGGTTACCATATCTTT.

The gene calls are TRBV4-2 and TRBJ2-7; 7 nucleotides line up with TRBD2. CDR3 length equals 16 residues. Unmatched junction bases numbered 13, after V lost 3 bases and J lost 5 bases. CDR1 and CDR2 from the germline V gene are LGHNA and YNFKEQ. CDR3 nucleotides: TGTGCCAGCAGCCAGGGCGGTCCGGGGGGTAGGAACGAGCAGTACTTC. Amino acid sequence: CASSQGGPGGRNEQYF.

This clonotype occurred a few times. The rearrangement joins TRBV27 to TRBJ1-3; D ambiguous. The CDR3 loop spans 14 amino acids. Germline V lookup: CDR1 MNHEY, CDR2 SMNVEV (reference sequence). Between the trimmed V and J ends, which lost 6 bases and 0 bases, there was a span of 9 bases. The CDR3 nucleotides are TGTGCCAGCAGAAGTGGTGTCTCTGGAAACACCATATATTTT. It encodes CASRSGVSGNTIYF.

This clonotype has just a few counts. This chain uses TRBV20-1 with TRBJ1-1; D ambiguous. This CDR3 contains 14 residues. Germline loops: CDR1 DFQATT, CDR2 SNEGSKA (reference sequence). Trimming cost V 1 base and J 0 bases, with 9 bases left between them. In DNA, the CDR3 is TGCAGTGCTAGAGGGGGAACAGTGAACACTGAAGCTTTCTTT. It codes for CSARGGTVNTEAFF.

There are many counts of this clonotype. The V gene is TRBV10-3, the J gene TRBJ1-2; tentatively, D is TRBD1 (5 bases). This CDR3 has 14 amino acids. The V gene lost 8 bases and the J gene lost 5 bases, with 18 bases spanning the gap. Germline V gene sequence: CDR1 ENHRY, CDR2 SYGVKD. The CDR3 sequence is CAIQGAGLGYGYTF. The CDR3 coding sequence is TGTGCCATCCAGGGAGCAGGCTTGGGGTATGGCTACACCTTC.

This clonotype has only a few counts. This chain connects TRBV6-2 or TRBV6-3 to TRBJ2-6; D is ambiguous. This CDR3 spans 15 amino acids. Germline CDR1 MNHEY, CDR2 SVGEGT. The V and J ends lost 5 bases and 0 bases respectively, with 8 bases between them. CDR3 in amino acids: CASSPTDSGANVLTF. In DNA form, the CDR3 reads TGTGCCAGCAGTCCTACCGACTCTGGGGCCAACGTCCTGACTTTC.

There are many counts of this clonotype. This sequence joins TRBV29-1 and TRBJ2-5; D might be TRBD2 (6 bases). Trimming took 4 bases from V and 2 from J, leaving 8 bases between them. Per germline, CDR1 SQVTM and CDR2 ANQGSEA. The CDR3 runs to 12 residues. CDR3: CSVAAGQETQYF. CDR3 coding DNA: TGCAGCGTTGCGGCGGGGCAAGAGACCCAGTACTTC.

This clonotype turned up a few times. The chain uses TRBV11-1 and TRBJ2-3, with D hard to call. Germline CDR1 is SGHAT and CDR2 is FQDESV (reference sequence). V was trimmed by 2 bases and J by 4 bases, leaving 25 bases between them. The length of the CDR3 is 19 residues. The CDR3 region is CASSLTKPGWARSADTQYF. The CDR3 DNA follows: TGTGCCAGCAGCTTAACCAAGCCTGGATGGGCCCGGAGTGCAGATACGCAGTATTTT.

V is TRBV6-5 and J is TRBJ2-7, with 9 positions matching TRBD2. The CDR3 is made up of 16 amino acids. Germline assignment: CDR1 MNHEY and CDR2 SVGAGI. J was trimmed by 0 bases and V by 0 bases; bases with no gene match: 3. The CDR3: CASSYSSSGSSYEQYF. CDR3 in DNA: TGTGCCAGCAGTTACTCGAGTAGCGGGAGCTCCTACGAGCAGTACTTC.

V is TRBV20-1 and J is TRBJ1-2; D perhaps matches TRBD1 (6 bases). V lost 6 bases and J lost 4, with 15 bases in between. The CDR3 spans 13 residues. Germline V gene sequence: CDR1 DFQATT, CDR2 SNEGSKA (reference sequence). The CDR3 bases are TGCAGTGCACCGATAAGGGGGGCCTATGGCTACACCTTC. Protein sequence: CSAPIRGAYGYTF.

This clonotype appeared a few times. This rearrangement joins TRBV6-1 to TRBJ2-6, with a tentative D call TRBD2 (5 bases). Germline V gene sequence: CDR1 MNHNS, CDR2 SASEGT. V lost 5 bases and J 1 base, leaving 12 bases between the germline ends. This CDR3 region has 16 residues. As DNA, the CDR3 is TGTGCCAGCAGTCGCCTCCAGCGGTCTGGGGCCAACGTCCTGACTTTC. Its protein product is CASSRLQRSGANVLTF.

The DNA of the CDR3 is TGTGCCACGGGACTTTCGAACACCGGGGAGCTGTTTTTT. This codes for CATGLSNTGELFF. The chain joins TRBV7-2 to TRBJ2-2; D might be TRBD2 (6 bases). Germline CDR1 and CDR2: SGHTA and FQGNSA. This CDR3 contains 13 residues. V lost 10 bases and J 0 bases, leaving 9 bases between the germline ends.

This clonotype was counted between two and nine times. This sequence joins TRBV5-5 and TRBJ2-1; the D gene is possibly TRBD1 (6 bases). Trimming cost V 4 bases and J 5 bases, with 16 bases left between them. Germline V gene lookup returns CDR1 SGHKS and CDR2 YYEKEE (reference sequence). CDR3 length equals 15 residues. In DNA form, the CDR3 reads TGTGCCAGCAGCCGCACCGGGGCAGGGGACAATGAGCAGTTCTTC. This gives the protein CASSRTGAGDNEQFF.

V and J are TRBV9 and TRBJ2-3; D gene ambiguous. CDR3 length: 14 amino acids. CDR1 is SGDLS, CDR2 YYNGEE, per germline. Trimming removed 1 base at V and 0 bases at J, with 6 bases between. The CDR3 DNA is TGTGCCAGCAGCGTAACCTCTAGCACAGATACGCAGTATTTT. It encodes CASSVTSSTDTQYF. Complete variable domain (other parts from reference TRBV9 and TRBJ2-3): DSGVTQTPKHLITATGQRVTLRCSPRSGDLSVYWYQQSLDQGLQFLIQYYNGEERAKGNILERFSAQQFPDLHSELNLSSLELGDSALYFCASSVTSSTDTQYFGPGTRLTVL.